This TCR beta chain was sequenced in a study of cytomegalovirus exposure and HLA in healthy donors (dated by TCRdb to about 2017). Some background on the complete study: According to an earlier analysis of 587 of the donors, 200 million or so T cells yielded 95 million to 140 million unique TCR beta sequences and around 300 Gb of sequence data. A separate validation cohort of approximately 120 different subjects was used in addition to the 666-subject first cohort. All discovery cohort repertoires had been generated using a single sequencing platform. To study patterns of TCR occurrence, a later analysis re-analyzed previously published TCR beta repertoires from around 660 donors and added high-resolution HLA genotyping. Both class I and class II loci were covered by HLA typing, at four-digit resolution. Typing coverage varied by locus: about 620-630 donors for A, B, C, DRB1 and DQB1; approximately 500 for DQA1; more than 600 for DPA1; around 490 for DPB1. A later genetic analysis used genome-wide SNP genotypes for about 65% of the roughly 700 donors, treating that subset as a discovery cohort. An earlier analysis of 587 of the donors used high-throughput TCR beta sequencing to judge whether each TCR beta V gene segment behaved as functional or pseudogenic. Of the roughly 400 genotyped donors, 70% to 90% were placed in the genetic ancestry cluster associated with self-reported Caucasian donors. Roughly 5 DR-DQ haplotypes were handled as single units for association and clustering, since linkage in the cohort was strong. About 330 gigabases of sequencing data and 70 million to 100 million unique TCR sequences made up an early release that covered several hundred HLA-typed donors. Among 350 to 400 genotyped donors of the cohort, an average of about 240,000 unique TCR beta nucleotide sequences were sequenced per donor, roughly 20% of them non-productive. High-throughput TCR immunosequencing, statistical association of individual TCRs with disease status, and machine learning were combined to predict cytomegalovirus infection status. Rather than using new phenotypic data, the later analysis identified candidate immune exposures from TCR beta sequences and from how often those sequences occurred across donors. The T cell repertoires of under 750 subjects were profiled by immunosequencing and related to cytomegalovirus serostatus. The study aimed to test whether cataloging public T cell receptors could reveal signatures of past pathogen exposure. Donor age, sex, ethnicity and CMV serostatus were compiled alongside the repertoire data. Results the study describes overall, beyond this receptor: The sequencing pipeline was judged likely to have produced a cluster of highly shared sequence variants as a technical artifact. Only TCR beta chains were sequenced in this cohort, and the absence of alpha or paired-chain data limited detectable features. V-gene and J-gene trimming of TCR beta chains was associated with a missense DCLRE1C variant in a later genetic analysis, and the association was replicated in an independent cohort. A later analysis found that most CMV-associated TCR beta chains appeared HLA-restricted, with HLA associations seemingly driven largely by CMV exposure. The study gave a list of around 170 TCR beta chains associated with cytomegalovirus. HLA typing was unavailable for some donors at each locus, so association tests used only the typed subset. A later analysis associated about 16,000 TCR beta sequences with specific HLA alleles at a false discovery rate of 0.05. The only immune exposure information available for the cohort was CMV serostatus. A few of the identified cytomegalovirus-associated TCR beta chains were confirmed in vitro to be specific for cytomegalovirus antigens. A later genetic analysis reported fewer N-insertions in productive TCRs among donors in an Asian-associated ancestry cluster than the approximately 670-donor mean. Linkage disequilibrium might explain the correlated functional status among segregating V segments, but an unknown experimental factor could not be excluded. According to the authors, the approach could potentially be generalized to other disease states and immunological phenotypes. Most TCR sequences were seen in very few donors, while some public TCRs were found in many individuals. Because the 87-base-pair reads could not distinguish some IMGT-functional V segments, including TRBV6-2 and TRBV6-3, those segments were excluded. Presence/absence analyses assumed roughly uniform sequencing depth across donors, an assumption that may not hold. A later analysis found that TCR association rates varied across HLA loci, with DRB1 alleles showing the most associated TCRs and HLA-C alleles the fewest. Strong co-occurrence of HLA alleles, especially DR and DQ, made assigning TCR associations to individual alleles difficult. Broadly in line with IMGT annotations, most TCR beta V segments showed up in productive rearrangements about 87% or about 30% of the time in an earlier analysis of approximately 600 of the donors. A later analysis found that HLA-associated TCR beta chains were more clonally expanded and had lower generation probabilities than equally common non-associated chains. A further reported finding was that TCR beta sequences accurately predicted the HLA-A and HLA-B alleles for most subjects in the first cohort. Over 15 rarely observed V segments, including chromosome 9 orphons, were excluded from the earlier analysis of 550 to 700 of the donors because counts were too low. A later analysis reported that several top co-occurrence clusters appeared linked to parvovirus B19, influenza, CMV and Epstein-Barr virus. In both the original and validation cohorts, the classifier was reported to diagnose cytomegalovirus status with high specificity and sensitivity.

In total, roughly 710 healthy bone marrow donors made up the cohort. At the time of sampling, every cohort member was nominally healthy, though immune exposures that went unrecorded were likely present. The donor tested CMV seronegative and was one of the 352 seronegative cohort members. A peripheral blood sample was provided by each donor, and peripheral blood mononuclear cells were used for TCR beta sequencing. Genomic DNA extraction from the blood cell samples was performed with the Qiagen DNeasy Blood Extraction Kit. In the case of this clone: Its antigen has not been determined. Base qualities were left out, and no much larger clone turns up one base away.

Libraries were made using the immunoSEQ multiplex PCR assay. A mixture of 60 forward primers for TCR Vbeta segments and 13 reverse primers for TCR Jbeta segments was used in the multiplex PCR. The CDR3 region of rearranged TCR beta genes was amplified from genomic DNA with a multiplex PCR assay. Amplified TCR beta libraries were sequenced as 87-base-pair reads on the Illumina HiSeq System. Per the original workflow: In a later analysis, some 80 million unique TCR beta chains were counted across the approximately 620 repertoires, and approximately 11 million of these chains were shared by at least two donors. To remove PCR and sequencing errors, raw reads were error-corrected and collapsed into unique sequences using a nearest-neighbor algorithm that merged closely related sequences. Alignment of CDR3 sequences to IMGT reference sequences was used to assign V, D and J gene segments. For a sequence to be retained, a match of at least six nucleotides to both a V gene segment and a J gene segment was required. A rearrangement counted as productive if the CDR3 had no stop codons and remained in frame with V and J, and every other rearrangement counted as non-productive. CDR3 was defined by IMGT convention, running from the second conserved V-encoded cysteine to the conserved J-encoded phenylalanine. In an earlier analysis of more than 550 of the donors, sequences lacking an unambiguous match to a single V gene segment were excluded. In an earlier analysis of some 590 of the donors, a V segment was called functional when productive rearrangements were above 56.7%, and segregating when the standard deviation between donors exceeded 5%. To diagnose cytomegalovirus status from the catalog of TCR beta chain sequences, a statistical classification framework was built. In a later analysis, TCR nucleotide sequences were compared against IMGT/GENE-DB human TR gene sequences so that V and J genes could be assigned. A later analysis assigned CDR3 sequences and most-parsimonious VDJ recombination scenarios with the TCRdist pipeline. In a later analysis, each TCR beta chain was defined by its CDR3 amino acid sequence together with its V-gene family, and reads lacking a unique V-gene family were excluded. As a way to deal with suspected cross-contamination and a sequencing artifact, a later analysis dropped 450 to 600 nucleotide sequences that were highly shared and had low generation probability. For each public chain, a later analysis derived a clonal expansion index from normalized ranks of inferred template counts within each repertoire. In a later analysis, generation probabilities were computed with a VDJ recombination model fitted to out-of-frame rearrangements, and the resulting probabilities were checked against IGoR. In a later analysis, TCR-TCR, TCR-HLA and TCR-CMV co-occurrence was scored with hypergeometric tests, and a repertoire-size bias correction was applied to TCR pairs. In a later analysis, false discovery rates were estimated by permuting HLA or CMV assignments 20 times. In a later analysis, co-occurring TCRs were grouped using DBSCAN, with TCRdist sequence similarity added in when clustering inside HLA-allele-positive subsets. For co-occurrence clustering, repertoires with fewer than 30,000 or more than 120,000 public chains were excluded, along with five repertoires with anomalous nucleotide sharing. In TCRdb, the immuneACCESS table is reduced to in-frame sequences with V and J assigned. These tables do not hold every clone; where another copy was compared, an unresolved V gene accounts for under half, and the others remain unexplained. V, J and clone size were drawn from that table, and D and trimming were deduced from the DNA. Across this sample there are about 110,000 clones, with more than 60% seen only once. The ten top clones hold over 2% of the sample.

The CDR3 starts with the cysteine, ends with the phenylalanine, and has 13 residues. The read is trimmed to its CDR3 DNA, 39 bases read in frame from base 1. V is cut back by 5 bases and J by 8 bases, with 8 bases in the junction unmatched. The germline V gene yields SGHDT for CDR1 and YYEEEE for CDR2. The receptor's source is a man between 40 and 49 years old in good health and CMV-seronegative. The sequenced sample consisted of PBMCs. The rearrangement combines TRBV5-6 with TRBJ1-2; TRBD1 matches 8 bases in the middle. The base sequence is TGTGCCAGCAGGTCGACAGGGGTGGGGGGCTACACCTTC. It codes for CASRSTGVGGYTF.